The clone carrying this T cell receptor (beta chain) has more than one count but fewer than ten. What it recognizes is unknown. This sample is drawn from a study of T-cell memory formation after mild COVID-19. General observations from the study: Day 15 to 85 contracting clones showed balanced CD4/CD8; later expanders leaned CD4+. Proof of SARS-CoV-2 specificity was absent for the second-wave clones that crested on day 37. Among contracting clones, CD4+ were mainly CM/EM and CD8+ enriched in EMRA.

The V and J ends lost 2 bases and 3 bases respectively, with 8 bases between them. From germline, CDR1 is DFQATT and CDR2 SNEGSKA (reference sequence). CDR3 length: 13 amino acids. TCRdb re-called the 5' RACE reads with MiXCR, one entry per CDR3 protein. The sample holds some 320,000 distinct CDR3 sequences, about 13% seen once. Sequences were obtained from PBMCs or a T cell subset sorted from them (not recorded which). The TCR was taken from a man between 18 and 35 years old who had mild COVID-19 (a few samples of this study predate the infection). Cell type and time point are not known. The chain combines TRBV20-1 with TRBJ2-4, with D possibly being TRBD2 (6 bases). The CDR3 DNA reads TGCAGTGCTAGACTGCGGGACAAAAACATTCAGTACTTC. Translating it yields CSARLRDKNIQYF.